The T cell receptor beta chain described here comes from a study of T cell changes during pregnancy in multiple sclerosis. The junction had 4 bases not matched to a gene; V was cut back by 3 bases and J by 2 bases. The CDR3 has 13 residues. Germline V gene data show CDR1 as GTSNPN and CDR2 as SVGIG (reference sequence). Only in-frame clones appear in the TCRdb table, and some are missing; sequencing was by immunoSEQ multiplex PCR. The sample includes tens of thousands of clones, over 75% of them seen just once. This material consisted of CD4+ T cells from peripheral blood mononuclear cells, taken before pregnancy. V gene TRBV30 combines with J gene TRBJ2-7, with 7 bases fitting TRBD1. The source is a female donor with multiple sclerosis, enrolled in a pregnancy study. The CDR3 loop reads CAWSRDRPYEQYF. In DNA form, the CDR3 reads TGTGCCTGGAGCCGGGACAGACCCTACGAGCAGTACTTC.